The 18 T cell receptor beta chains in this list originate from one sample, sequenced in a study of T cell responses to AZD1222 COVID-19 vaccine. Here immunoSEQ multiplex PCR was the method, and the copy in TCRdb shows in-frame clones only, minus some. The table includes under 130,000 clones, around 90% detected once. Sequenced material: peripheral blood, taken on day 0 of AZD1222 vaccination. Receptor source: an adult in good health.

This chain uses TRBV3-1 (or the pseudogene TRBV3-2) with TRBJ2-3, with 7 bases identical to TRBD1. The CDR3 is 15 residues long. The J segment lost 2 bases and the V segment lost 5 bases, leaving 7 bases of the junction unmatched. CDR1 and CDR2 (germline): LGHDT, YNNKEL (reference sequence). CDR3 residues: CASSVRQGVTDTQYF. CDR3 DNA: TGTGCCAGCAGCGTTCGACAGGGAGTCACAGATACGCAGTATTTT.

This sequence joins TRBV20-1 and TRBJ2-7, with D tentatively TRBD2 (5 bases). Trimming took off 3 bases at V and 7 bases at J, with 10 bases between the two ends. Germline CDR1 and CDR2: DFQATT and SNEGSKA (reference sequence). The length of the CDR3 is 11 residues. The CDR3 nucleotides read TGCAGTGCTAGGAGTCCGGGGGAGCAGTACTTC. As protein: CSARSPGEQYF.

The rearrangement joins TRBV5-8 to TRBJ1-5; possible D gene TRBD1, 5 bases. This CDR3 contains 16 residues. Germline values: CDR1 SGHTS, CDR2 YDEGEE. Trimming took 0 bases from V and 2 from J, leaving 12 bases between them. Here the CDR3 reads CASSLAILGGNQPQHF. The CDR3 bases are TGTGCCAGCAGCTTGGCCATTCTGGGGGGCAATCAGCCCCAGCATTTT.

Written as DNA, the CDR3 is TGTGCCAGCAGCTTAACGGGAGGATCGACTAATGAAAAACTGTTTTTT. Encoded protein: CASSLTGGSTNEKLFF. The V call is TRBV7-9, the J call TRBJ1-4; D gene unclear. Trimming pared 2 bases from V and 2 bases from J, leaving 12 bases between. The V gene's germline CDR1 is SEHNR and CDR2 FQNEAQ (reference sequence). CDR3 length: 16 residues.

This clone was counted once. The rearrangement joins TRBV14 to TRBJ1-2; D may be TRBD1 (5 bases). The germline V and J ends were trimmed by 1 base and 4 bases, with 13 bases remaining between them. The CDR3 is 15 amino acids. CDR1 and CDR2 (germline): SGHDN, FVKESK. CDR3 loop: CASSQALGASYGYTF. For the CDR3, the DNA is TGTGCCAGCAGCCAAGCCCTAGGGGCGAGCTATGGCTACACCTTC.

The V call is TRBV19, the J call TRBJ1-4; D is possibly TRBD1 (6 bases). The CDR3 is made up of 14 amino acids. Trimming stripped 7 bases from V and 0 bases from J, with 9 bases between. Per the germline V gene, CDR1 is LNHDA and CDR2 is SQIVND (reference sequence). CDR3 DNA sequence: TGTGCCAGTAAAGGGGGGGCAACTAATGAAAAACTGTTTTTT. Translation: CASKGGATNEKLFF.

The CDR3 spells CASSQPGQGIGYTF. DNA for the CDR3: TGTGCCAGCAGCCAACCGGGACAGGGGATAGGCTACACCTTC. The chain employs TRBV3-1 (or the pseudogene TRBV3-2) and TRBJ1-2, with 10 bases aligning to TRBD1. The CDR3 totals 14 residues. Germline CDR1 reads LGHDT; CDR2 reads YNNKEL (reference sequence). The J segment lost 8 bases and the V segment lost 2 bases, leaving 5 bases of the junction unmatched.

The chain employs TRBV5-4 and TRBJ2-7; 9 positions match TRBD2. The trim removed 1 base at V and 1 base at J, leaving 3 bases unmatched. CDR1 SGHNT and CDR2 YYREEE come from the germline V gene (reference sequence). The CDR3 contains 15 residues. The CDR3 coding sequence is TGTGCCAGCAGCTTGACTAGCGGGCCTTCCTACGAGCAGTACTTC. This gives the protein CASSLTSGPSYEQYF.

The CDR3, as DNA: TGTGCCAGTAGTAAGCGGTCGAGTACATACAATGAGCAGTTCTTC. Encoded protein: CASSKRSSTYNEQFF. V and J are TRBV19 and TRBJ2-1; possible D gene TRBD2, 5 bases. CDR3 length equals 15 residues. Per germline, CDR1 LNHDA and CDR2 SQIVND (reference sequence). Deletions cut 4 bases from V and 4 bases from J, with 14 bases between.

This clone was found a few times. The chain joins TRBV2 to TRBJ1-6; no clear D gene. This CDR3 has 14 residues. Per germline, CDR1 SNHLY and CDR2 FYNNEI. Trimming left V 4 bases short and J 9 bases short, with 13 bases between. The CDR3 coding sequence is TGTGCCAGCAGTGCCCGCCCGCCGGTTTCACCCCTCCACTTT. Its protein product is CASSARPPVSPLHF.

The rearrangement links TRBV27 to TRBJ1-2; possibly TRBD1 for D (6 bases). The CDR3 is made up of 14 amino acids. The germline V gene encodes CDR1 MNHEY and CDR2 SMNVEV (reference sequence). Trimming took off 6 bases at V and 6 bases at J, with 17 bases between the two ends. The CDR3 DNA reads TGTGCCAGCAGCCTTTGGGGGGGCGCAAATGGCTACACCTTC. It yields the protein CASSLWGGANGYTF.

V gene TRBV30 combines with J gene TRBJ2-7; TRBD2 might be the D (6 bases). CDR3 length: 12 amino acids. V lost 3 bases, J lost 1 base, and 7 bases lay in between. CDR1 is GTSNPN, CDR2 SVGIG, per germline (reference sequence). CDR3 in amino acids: CAWRRESYEQYF. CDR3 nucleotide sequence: TGTGCCTGGAGACGGGAGTCCTACGAGCAGTACTTC.

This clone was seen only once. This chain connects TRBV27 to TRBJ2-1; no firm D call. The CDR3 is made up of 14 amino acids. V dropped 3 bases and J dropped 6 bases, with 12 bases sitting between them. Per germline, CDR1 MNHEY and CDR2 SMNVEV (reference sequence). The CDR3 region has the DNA TGTGCCAGCAGTTTGCTGGCTTTACCCAATGAGCAGTTCTTC. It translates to CASSLLALPNEQFF.

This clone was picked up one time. CDR3: CASSQRPGTGFSSYEQYF. The DNA of the CDR3 is TGTGCCAGCTCGCAACGTCCCGGGACAGGGTTTAGCTCCTACGAGCAGTACTTC. The genes are TRBV18 and TRBJ2-7; TRBD1 matches 9 bases. This CDR3 contains 18 residues. Per germline, CDR1 KGHSH and CDR2 LQKENI. Unmatched junction bases numbered 15, after V lost 6 bases and J lost 0 bases.

The CDR3 nucleotides read TGTGCCAGCAGCCCCCAACCTAATGAGCAGTTCTTC. Translating gives CASSPQPNEQFF. The chain is built from TRBV3-1 (or the pseudogene TRBV3-2) and TRBJ2-1, with unresolved D. CDR3 length: 12 residues. The germline V gene has CDR1 LGHDT and CDR2 YNNKEL (reference sequence). V was shortened by 4 bases and J by 7 bases, with 8 bases between the two germline ends.

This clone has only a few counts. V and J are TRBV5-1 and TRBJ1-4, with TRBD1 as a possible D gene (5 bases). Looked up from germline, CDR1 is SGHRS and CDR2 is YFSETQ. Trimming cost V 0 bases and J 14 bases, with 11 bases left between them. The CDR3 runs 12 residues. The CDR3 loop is CASSLAGGNLFF. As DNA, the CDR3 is TGCGCCAGCAGCTTGGCGGGGGGGAATCTGTTTTTT.

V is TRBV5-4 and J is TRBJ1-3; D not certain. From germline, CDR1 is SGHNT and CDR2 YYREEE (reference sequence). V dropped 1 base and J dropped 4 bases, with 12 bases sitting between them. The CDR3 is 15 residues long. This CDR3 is CASSLLPAGGNTIYF. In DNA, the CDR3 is TGTGCCAGCAGCTTGTTGCCCGCTGGGGGAAACACCATATATTTT.

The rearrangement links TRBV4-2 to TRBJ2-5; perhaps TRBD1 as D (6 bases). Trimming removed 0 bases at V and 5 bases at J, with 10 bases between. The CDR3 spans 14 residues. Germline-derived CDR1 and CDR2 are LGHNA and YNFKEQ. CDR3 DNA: TGTGCCAGCAGCCAAGATGGGGGCGGGGAGACCCAGTACTTC. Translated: CASSQDGGGETQYF.